This paragraph reports one TCR beta chain. What it binds is unknown. This record belongs to a study of cytomegalovirus exposure and HLA in healthy donors. These donors, healthy bone marrow donors, were studied. Nominally healthy donors provided the samples, though records likely missed some immune exposures. Trimming took 4 bases from V and 7 from J, leaving 10 bases between them. The germline CDR1 and CDR2 sequences are MNHEY and SVGAGI. This CDR3 comprises 12 residues. Regarding the study as a whole: Earlier findings revealed that most TCR beta V segments proved productive either about 87% or about 30% of the time.

13 Jbeta primers and 60 Vbeta primers were used for the PCR. Profiling relied on immunoSEQ multiplex PCR, and the TCRdb table lists in-frame clones only, not all of them. The sample carries around 200,000 clones, less than 85% recorded once. The TCR sequence derives from a man aged 25-40 years in good health and CMV-seropositive. This chain links TRBV6-5 with TRBJ1-2; maybe TRBD1 (6 bases). Sequencing input: PBMCs. CDR3 region: CASSSNRAGYTF. The CDR3 nucleotides read TGTGCCAGCAGTTCTAACAGGGCTGGCTACACCTTC.